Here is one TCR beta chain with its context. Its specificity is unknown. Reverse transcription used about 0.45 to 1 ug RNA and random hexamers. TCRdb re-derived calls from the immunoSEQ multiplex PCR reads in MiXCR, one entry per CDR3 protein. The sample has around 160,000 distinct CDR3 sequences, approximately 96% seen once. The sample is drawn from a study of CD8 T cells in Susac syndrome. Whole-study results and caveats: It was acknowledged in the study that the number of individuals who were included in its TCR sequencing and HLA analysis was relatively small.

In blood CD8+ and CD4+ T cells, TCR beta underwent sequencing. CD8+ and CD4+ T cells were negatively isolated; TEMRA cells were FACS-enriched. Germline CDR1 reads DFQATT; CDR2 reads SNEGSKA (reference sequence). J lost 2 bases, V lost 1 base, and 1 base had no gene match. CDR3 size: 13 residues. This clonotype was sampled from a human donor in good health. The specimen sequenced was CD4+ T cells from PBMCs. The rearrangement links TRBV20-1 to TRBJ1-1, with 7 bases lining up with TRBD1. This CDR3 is CSARGDSNTEAFF. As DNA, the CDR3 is TGCAGTGCTAGAGGGGACAGCAACACTGAAGCTTTCTTT.